A selection of T cell receptor beta chains follows, all from one sample in a study of T-cell memory formation after mild COVID-19. In TCRdb, the 5' RACE reads were re-called with MiXCR into one record per CDR3 protein. The data contain about 420,000 distinct CDR3 sequences, 20% to 25% of them singletons. Sequenced sample: PBMCs or a T cell subset sorted from them (not recorded which). Receptors were obtained from an adult woman who had mild COVID-19 (a few samples of this study predate the infection). Cell type and time point are not known. The CDR3 runs from the conserved cysteine through the conserved F or W. The order of the fields is V gene, CDR3 protein.

TRBV5-1	CASSSVEMNTGELFF
TRBV11-3	CASRLVSYNEQFF
TRBV5-1	CASTPTSGVNTEAFF
TRBV2	CASSVSGNQPQHF
TRBV29-1	CSVEDWEGVGTGELFF
TRBV15	CATSRMTAEAFF
TRBV12-3/TRBV12-4	CASSGGPFGTDTQYF
TRBV4-1	CASSPVGAGGYGYTF
TRBV4-1	CASSQSTLAGEHEQFF
TRBV24-1	CATSSGTSGVDEQFF
TRBV20-1	CSARDKNEQFF
TRBV9	CASSRIVGRSAGNTIYF
TRBV12-3/TRBV12-4	CASSQEGTEYNSPLHF
TRBV11-2	CASSLAITYTGELFF
TRBV4-2	CASSQDSRVGGETQYF
TRBV20-1	CSASLTSVGYNEQFF
TRBV18	CASSRVEYEQYF
TRBV20-1	CSAPGANGREQFF
TRBV7-6	CASSLAVDTQYF
TRBV7-9	CASSLGLRQETQYF
TRBV12-3/TRBV12-4	CASTYPPYGSTDTQYF
TRBV12-3/TRBV12-4	CASSFTVGETQYF
TRBV20-1	CSARETRVYSNQPQHF
TRBV5-1	CASSGTGNSGANVLTF
TRBV28	CASIPWGEGGLHEQYF
TRBV29-1	CSVGGLTGNYGYTF
TRBV6-5	CASSYSNGENTEAFF
TRBV5-1	CASSSGTGRLGEQYF
TRBV12-3/TRBV12-4	CASSLGRRETQYF
TRBV7-3	CASSNWDRGSGELFF
TRBV5-1	CASSPGSSGGYEQYF
TRBV10-3	CAISAPIVQVPGLAGEVTQYF
TRBV12-3/TRBV12-4	CASSRDSYYEQYF
TRBV7-8	CASSFGLSSKGYGYTF
TRBV4-2	CASSQALPDSGEQFF
TRBV6-5	CASSPTDRGPTDTQYF
TRBV12-3/TRBV12-4	CASAPGSSYNEQFF
TRBV3-1	CASSGGQSYSYEQYF
TRBV20-1	CSASILEGVETQYF
TRBV5-6	CASSLGQQGAGEQYF
TRBV6-1	CASSPNLPGQGSGANVLTF
TRBV12-3/TRBV12-4	CASSSRIRSTGVNSPLHF